The entry that follows covers one T cell receptor beta chain sequence. Its target is unknown. The sample carries other DNA sequences with the same CDR3. Only Caucasian adults living in Nashville, Tennessee made up the donor group. The entry originates in a study of shared clonotypes between healthy human individuals. Study results and limitations: Non-shared clonotypes were found to have lower generation probabilities than the clonotypes that were shared by all four of the sorted-subset donors. Sharing across a handful of donors was seen in around 5% of naive CD4 clonotypes.

Generated by immunoSEQ multiplex PCR, the TCRdb table keeps only in-frame clones and is missing some. Counted here are 800,000 to 1,200,000 clones, around 78% occurring once; the ten biggest clones make up under 0.6%. The CDR3 consists of 14 residues. CDR1 is LNHDA and CDR2 is SQIVND in the germline V gene (reference sequence). The V segment lost 5 bases and the J segment 1 base; nucleotides outside the gene matches: 4. This clonotype was sampled from a man younger than 30 in good health. Some clones in this sample may be carry-over from other donors' samples. The rearrangement links TRBV19 to TRBJ2-7, with 8 bases identical to TRBD1. Sequencing was performed on memory CD4+ T cells from PBMCs. Described subset: CD45RA-negative fraction. This CDR3 reads CASSRRQGSYEQYF. For the CDR3, the DNA is TGTGCCAGTAGTCGACGACAGGGGTCCTACGAGCAGTACTTC.